This entry concerns a single T cell receptor (beta chain). What antigen it recognizes has not been identified. No much larger clone is present one base from it, and per-base qualities are unavailable. Trimming takes 5 bases off V and 7 bases off J; junction bases not matched to a gene: 11. CDR1 is given as MNHEY and CDR2 as SMNVEV, both from the germline V gene (reference sequence). Inclusive of the bounding cysteine and phenylalanine, the CDR3 is 16 residues long. Left in the record is the CDR3 DNA by itself, 48 bases read in frame from the first base. The sample originates from a study of blood T cell repertoires in COVID-19 (dated by TCRdb to the early 2020s). For the study in its entirety: Samples covering the acute and convalescent phases of COVID-19 were provided by collaborators in the United States, Italy and Spain. The prospective study material was composed of cDNA or gDNA derived from T cells, B-cell-depleted T cells, or PBMCs. Subjects who had been exposed to COVID-19, were actively infected with it, or had recovered from it provided the deeply sampled blood TCRbeta repertoires that made up the dataset. The repertoires were released in a freely available public database meant as a resource for research on the immune response to SARS-CoV-2. Samples were obtained from the ongoing ImmuneRACE study (first 160 participants) and from 1,254 subjects provided by 6 global collaborators. A de-identified subject ID, COVID-19 status, age in years and sex were almost always included in the sample metadata. Where available, HLA class I and class II types were obtained from metadata supplied by the sample provider rather than from assay-based typing.

What the study reported, not specific to this receptor: The quantity of clinical and demographic metadata differed by source and by participant and was supplied without curation.

TCRbeta CDR3 regions were amplified from genomic DNA by means of the immunoSEQ Assay, a bias-controlled multiplex PCR. From the authors' description of their analysis: Nucleated cell counts per sample were estimated from amplification of reference gene primers within the assay. To quantify the absolute abundance of each unique TCRbeta CDR3 rearrangement, sequence reads were collapsed and filtered. For each sample, productive Simpson clonality was calculated as the square root of Simpson's diversity index across productive rearrangements. The source is immuneACCESS, and TCRdb retained only in-frame sequences with V and J called. Part of the clones is not carried over; for the studies checked, unresolved V genes explain less than half of this, and the remainder is unexplained. V and J calls and clone size are those listed in that table; D and trimming were worked out from the DNA. Present in this sample are approximately 150,000 clones, 80% to 90% of which were seen just once. The ten largest clones represent 5.5% to 7.5% of the sample.

Collaborating institutions collected whole blood in K2EDTA tubes following their own protocols. For TCRbeta analysis, collaborator samples were shipped as frozen whole blood, as isolated PBMCs, or as DNA extracted from either sample type. This clonotype was sampled from an older man with acute or convalescent COVID-19. The chain was built from TRBV27 and TRBJ2-1, and 10 junctional nucleotides match TRBD2. Sequenced material: peripheral blood. The CDR3 loop reads CASSHPLAGEKNEQFF. The bases are TGTGCCAGCAGTCACCCCCTAGCGGGAGAGAAGAATGAGCAGTTCTTC.